A selection of T cell receptor beta chains follows, all from one sample in a study of T cell responses to AZD1222 COVID-19 vaccine. Clones were sequenced by immunoSEQ multiplex PCR, and TCRdb holds only the in-frame ones, with some missing. The sample has more than 140,000 clones; approximately 89% are singletons. The material was peripheral blood, obtained on day 0 of AZD1222 vaccination. These receptors originate from an adult in good health. CDR3s include the opening cysteine and the closing phenylalanine or tryptophan.

V gene,CDR3 protein
TRBV27,CASSLLGLNNEQFF
TRBV28,CASSLILAGRLPFNEQFF
TRBV7-6,CASSLAEASPSTDTQYF
TRBV6-6,CASSYVVPTYGYTF
TRBV4-2,CASSQGAQYEQYF
TRBV5-4,CASSLGGLAGDNEQFF
TRBV11-3,CASSLGRLAGGETQYF
TRBV7-2,CASSLAAVETQYF
TRBV5-1,CASSRTGELFF
TRBV10-3,CAIGDGRTANTGELFF
TRBV12-3/TRBV12-4,CASSNRGSPLHF
TRBV13,CASSFPGGLGATDTQYF
TRBV5-6,CASSFGGKTEAFF
TRBV19,CASSIVGLGGEQFF
TRBV7-9,CASSLDFSYEQYF
TRBV9,CASSRQGGDQPQHF
TRBV27,CASSPTSYNEQFF
TRBV11-3,CASSLISGTAQEAQYF
TRBV25-1,CASSPMGAGGSPLHF
TRBV7-3,CASSLRTGYGYTF
TRBV10-3,CAISGGRQGAQSNYGYTF
TRBV28,CASRKPNSPLHF
TRBV7-8,CASSSRPGSTDTQYF
TRBV29-1,CSVDKTSGSFNEQFF
TRBV7-2,CATRTASGNTIYF
TRBV28,CASSVNLGMFYEQYF
TRBV5-1,CASSPGLAGTDTQYF
TRBV6-1,CASSGGQGAAGANVLTF
TRBV14,CASSPQGTNYEQYF